The entry below describes one T cell receptor (beta chain). This clone was found a few times. No antigen is known for it. Base qualities are not at hand, and no much larger clone is one base apart. The CDR3 regions of human TCRbeta chains were subjected to immunosequencing. In the source study's methods: Repertoire TCRs were checked for matches against a reference library of SARS-CoV-2-specific TCRs that had been generated using the MIRA antigen-specificity platform. Breadth was defined as the fraction of unique TCRs that were SARS-CoV-2-associated, and depth was defined as the fraction of total T cells that were SARS-CoV-2-associated. Each spike-specific TCR was assigned to its reactive spike region and to a CD4 or CD8 class using the MIRA data. Log10-transformed breadth and depth values were compared by one-way ANOVA with Sidak's multiple comparisons tests. Held by TCRdb, this immuneACCESS table contains in-frame sequences only and omits some clones. Under half of the omission traces to an unresolved V gene where checked; the cause of the rest is unknown. V and J calls and clone size come straight from that table; D and trimming were deduced from the DNA. Here the sample has fewer than 130,000 clones; about four fifths occur a single time. Together, the top ten hold 4% to 5% of the sample.

This specimen belongs to a study of T cell responses to AZD1222 COVID-19 vaccine (dated by TCRdb to the early 2020s). With respect to the entire study: AZD1222 recipients whose second dose came at about 4 weeks and those whose second dose came at about 12 weeks were combined into one group, since spike-specific TCR depth and breadth did not differ between the two schedules. Trial participants were enrolled into age subgroups of 18-55, 56-69 and 70-plus years, which contained approximately 150, 28 and 58 TCR-sequenced participants, respectively. A total of roughly 240 trial participants underwent TCR sequencing, of whom about 210 received two doses of AZD1222 and about 25 received two doses of the MenACWY control vaccine. Study-wide conclusions, independent of this receptor: Reportedly, close to half of the unique spike-specific TCRs recognized epitopes lying outside the regions that are mutated in the B.1.351 and B.1.1.7 variants. Participants were mostly white British, with more females than males. The authors suggested clonal diversity may have been underestimated. The 56-69-year group was small, and its depth increase did not reach significance, likely because of low power. The vaccine-associated CD4 TCRs covered the entire spike protein, and the dominant responses fell in regions 160-218 and 743-854. Only five to seven AZD1222 recipients were SARS-CoV-2 seropositive at baseline, limiting conclusions about previously exposed vaccinees. Because no day 14 peak-response samples were available, repertoires were characterized only after the peak T cell response. A significant rise in spike-specific TCR breadth and depth was observed after two AZD1222 doses relative to day 0 and relative to MenACWY recipients.

This specimen's time point label, per the study, means: baseline before first vaccination. Samples from vaccinated people were obtained from the UK trials COV001 and COV002, which included a single-blind randomized controlled phase 2/3 trial of AZD1222 (ChAdOx1 nCoV-19) in healthy adults. For TCRbeta chain sequencing, PBMC samples from trial participants were taken at day 0 and at day 28 after the second dose. This TCR came from an adult in good health. The specimen was peripheral blood, collected on day 0 of AZD1222 vaccination.

The CDR3 region reads CAGGISGVEQFF. The DNA reads as follows: TGTGCCGGAGGGATATCAGGGGTTGAGCAGTTCTTC. The chain joins TRBV30 to TRBJ2-1; the D assignment is uncertain and may be TRBD1 or TRBD2, with 6 bases supporting each. The trim is 8 bases for V and 9 bases for J, with a gap of 17 bases between the germline ends. Taken from the germline V gene (reference sequence), the CDR1 and CDR2 loops are GTSNPN and SVGIG. Counted from cysteine to phenylalanine, this CDR3 has 12 amino acids. The read is trimmed to its CDR3 DNA, 36 bases read in frame from base 1.